Below are 8 T cell receptor beta chains sequenced from a single sample in a study of PD-1 blockade in mismatch repair-deficient tumors. Clones were sequenced by immunoSEQ multiplex PCR, and TCRdb holds only the in-frame ones, with some missing. The sample records about 68,000 clones, 70% to 80% being singletons. Sample: peripheral blood, taken 2 weeks after starting pembrolizumab. Receptor source: an adult with mismatch repair-deficient cancer.

The chain uses TRBV29-1 and TRBJ2-1; D unclear. V was trimmed by 0 bases and J by 15 bases, leaving 9 bases between them. The length of the CDR3 is 10 residues. CDR1 and CDR2 from the germline V gene are SQVTM and ANQGSEA. The CDR3 loop reads CSVEDGLRFF. CDR3 nucleotide sequence: TGCAGCGTTGAAGATGGCCTCCGGTTCTTC.

The genes are TRBV6-5 and TRBJ2-3; perhaps TRBD1 as D (6 bases). From germline, CDR1 is MNHEY and CDR2 SVGAGI. V lost 5 bases and J 5 bases, leaving 8 bases between the germline ends. The CDR3 has 12 residues. Here the CDR3 DNA reads TGTGCCAGCAGTCGCAGGGGAGATACGCAGTATTTT. Translation: CASSRRGDTQYF.

This clone was seen a few times. This sequence joins TRBV14 and TRBJ1-1; the D is unclear. Trimming cost V 4 bases and J 0 bases, with 12 bases left between them. CDR1 SGHDN and CDR2 FVKESK come from the germline V gene. The CDR3 runs 15 residues. CDR3 nucleotide sequence: TGTGCCAGCAGCCCCCCGCCAGACATGAACACTGAAGCTTTCTTT. Its protein is CASSPPPDMNTEAFF.

J is TRBJ1-5 and V is TRBV4-1; D possibly corresponds to TRBD1 (5 bases). V was trimmed by 1 base and J by 1 base, leaving 14 bases between them. The CDR3 has 17 residues. Germline CDR1 reads MGHRA; CDR2 reads YSYEKL. CDR3 DNA sequence: TGCGCCAGCAGCCAAGCATGGGCCGGGGGAAGCAATCAGCCCCAGCATTTT. The encoded protein is CASSQAWAGGSNQPQHF.

The table lists this clone with many counts. The J gene is TRBJ2-7, the V gene TRBV19; TRBD1 is a possible D gene (5 bases). CDR1 and CDR2 from the germline V gene are LNHDA and SQIVND (reference sequence). V was cut by 0 bases and J by 6 bases, with 18 bases left in between. The CDR3 runs 16 residues. The CDR3 coding sequence is TGTGCCAGTAGTATAGATTCTACAGGTTTCTTATCCGAGCAGTACTTC. It codes for CASSIDSTGFLSEQYF.

This clone occurred once. This chain joins TRBV18 and TRBJ1-1, with a tentative D call TRBD1 (5 bases). The germline gives CDR1 KGHSH, CDR2 LQKENI. Trimming took off 1 base at V and 5 bases at J, with 17 bases between the two ends. The CDR3 spans 16 residues. This chain's CDR3 is CASSPLYGGSGTEAFF. DNA of the CDR3: TGTGCCAGCTCACCACTGTATGGGGGATCGGGAACTGAAGCTTTCTTT.

This clone is medium-sized (0.01 to 0.1%). V and J are TRBV5-1 and TRBJ2-2; the match to TRBD2 covers 10 bases. With 3 bases clipped from V and 3 bases from J, the junction kept 5 bases outside the gene matches. Germline CDR1 SGHRS, CDR2 YFSETQ. This CDR3 is 16 amino acids long. CDR3 region: CASSSLGLAYTGELFF. For the CDR3, the DNA is TGCGCCAGCAGCTCCCTGGGACTAGCGTACACCGGGGAGCTGTTTTTT.

This chain joins TRBV4-2 and TRBJ2-3, with 10 bases identical to TRBD1. In germline, CDR1 is LGHNA, CDR2 YNFKEQ. V lost 4 bases to trimming and J lost 3 bases; unmatched junction nucleotides: 13. The CDR3 covers 18 residues. The CDR3 nucleotides are TGTGCCAGCAGCCTCAATCCGACAGGGGGCGCGGGGACAGATACGCAGTATTTT. Translating it yields CASSLNPTGGAGTDTQYF.